Listed here are 2 T cell receptor beta chains from one sample, sequenced in a study of cytomegalovirus exposure and HLA in healthy donors. This PCR relied on a set of 60 Vbeta primers and 13 Jbeta primers. Libraries were prepared by immunoSEQ multiplex PCR; TCRdb keeps only in-frame clonotypes and omits some of them. This table holds about 130,000 clones, around 82% found once. The specimen sequenced was PBMCs. These receptors originate from a female donor in good health and CMV-seronegative.

This sequence joins TRBV28 and TRBJ2-3, with TRBD1 matching over 7 bases. CDR3 length: 14 amino acids. Germline assignment: CDR1 MDHEN and CDR2 SYDVKM. V trimming: 6 bases; J trimming: 2 bases; junction bases outside the gene matches: 5. Written as DNA, the CDR3 is TGTGCCAGCAGATTGACAGGGTACACAGATACGCAGTATTTT. Protein: CASRLTGYTDTQYF.

The V gene is TRBV30, the J gene TRBJ2-5; 9 bases are a match to TRBD2. CDR1 and CDR2 (germline): GTSNPN, SVGIG (reference sequence). J was trimmed by 0 bases and V by 1 base; bases with no gene match: 12. The CDR3 is 18 residues long. The CDR3 region is CAWSATNQGLAYQETQYF. CDR3 coding DNA: TGTGCCTGGAGTGCGACCAACCAGGGACTAGCCTACCAAGAGACCCAGTACTTC.